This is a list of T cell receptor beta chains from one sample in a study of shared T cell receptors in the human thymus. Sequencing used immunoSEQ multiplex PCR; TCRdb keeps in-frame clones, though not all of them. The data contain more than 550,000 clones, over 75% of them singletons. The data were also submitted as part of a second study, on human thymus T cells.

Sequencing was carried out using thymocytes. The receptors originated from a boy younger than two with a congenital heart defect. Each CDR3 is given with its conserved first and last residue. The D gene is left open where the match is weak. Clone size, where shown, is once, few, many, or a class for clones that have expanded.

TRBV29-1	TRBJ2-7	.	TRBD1	CSVEVAGGSYEQYF	TGCAGCGTTGAAGTGGCAGGGGGCTCCTACGAGCAGTACTTC
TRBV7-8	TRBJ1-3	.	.	CASSNPGVGAGNTIYF	TGTGCCAGCAGCAACCCAGGGGTCGGCGCTGGAAACACCATATATTTT
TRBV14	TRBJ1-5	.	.	CASSQESDQPQHF	TGTGCCAGCAGCCAAGAGTCGGATCAGCCCCAGCATTTT
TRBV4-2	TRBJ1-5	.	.	CASSLQGHQPQHF	TGTGCCAGCAGCCTACAGGGTCATCAGCCCCAGCATTTT
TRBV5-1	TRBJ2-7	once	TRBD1	CASSHSRQGKSSYEQYF	TGCGCCAGCAGCCACTCCCGACAGGGGAAGAGCTCCTACGAGCAGTACTTC
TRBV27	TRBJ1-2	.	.	CASRTYRADGYTF	TGTGCCAGCAGAACGTACAGGGCCGACGGCTACACCTTC
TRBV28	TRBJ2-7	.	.	CASQRSWDYEQYF	TGTGCCAGCCAGCGGAGTTGGGACTACGAGCAGTACTTC
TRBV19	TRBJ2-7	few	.	CASSITGEGEQYF	TGTGCCAGTAGTATAACGGGAGAGGGTGAGCAGTACTTC
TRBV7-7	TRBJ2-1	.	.	CASSPSGAYNEQFF	TGTGCCAGCAGCCCCTCGGGAGCCTACAATGAGCAGTTCTTC
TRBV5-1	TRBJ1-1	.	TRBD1	CASSLKWTGDEAFF	TGCGCCAGCAGCTTGAAATGGACAGGGGATGAAGCTTTCTTT
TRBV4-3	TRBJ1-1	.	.	CASSQDAPHGVIPRGMNTEAFF	TGCGCCAGCAGCCAAGACGCCCCTCACGGAGTCATTCCTCGGGGAATGAACACTGAAGCTTTCTTT
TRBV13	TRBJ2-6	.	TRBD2	CASSLRAGGSGANVLTF	TGTGCCAGCAGCTTAAGGGCGGGGGGCTCTGGGGCCAACGTCCTGACTTTC
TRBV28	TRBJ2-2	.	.	CASSFQGSNTGELFF	TGTGCCAGCAGTTTTCAGGGCAGTAACACCGGGGAGCTGTTTTTT
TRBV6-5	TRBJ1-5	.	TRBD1	CASRPRQGSNQPQHF	TGTGCCAGCAGGCCGCGACAGGGTAGCAATCAGCCCCAGCATTTT
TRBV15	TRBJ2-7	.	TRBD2	CATSRVRPGGSTYEQYF	TGTGCCACCAGCAGAGTTCGACCGGGGGGTTCAACCTACGAGCAGTACTTC
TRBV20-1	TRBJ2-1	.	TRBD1	CSAIRGNEQFF	TGCAGTGCTATCAGGGGGAATGAGCAGTTCTTC
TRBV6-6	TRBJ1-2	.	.	CASTTLQTDNYGYTF	TGTGCCAGCACCACACTCCAGACAGACAACTATGGCTACACCTTC
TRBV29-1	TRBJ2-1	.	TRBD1	CSAPHPSGTGQTEQFF	TGCAGCGCGCCCCACCCCAGTGGCACGGGACAGACGGAGCAGTTCTTC
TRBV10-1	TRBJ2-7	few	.	CASPRQSSYEQYF	TGCGCCAGCCCTCGACAGTCATCCTACGAGCAGTACTTC
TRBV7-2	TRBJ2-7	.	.	CASSHDRSYEQYF	TGTGCCAGCAGCCACGACAGGTCCTACGAGCAGTACTTC
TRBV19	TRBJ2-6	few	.	CASSSHTASGANVLTF	TGTGCCAGTAGTTCCCATACAGCTTCTGGGGCCAACGTCCTGACTTTC
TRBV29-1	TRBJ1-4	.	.	CSVEFARGGEKLFF	TGCAGCGTTGAATTCGCCCGGGGGGGTGAAAAACTGTTTTTT
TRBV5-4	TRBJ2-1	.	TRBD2	CARSLGGSSGGASNEQFF	TGTGCCAGGAGCTTAGGGGGGTCTAGCGGGGGGGCTAGCAATGAGCAGTTCTTC
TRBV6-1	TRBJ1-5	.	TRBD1	CASSEVSQGAGQPQHF	TGTGCCAGCAGTGAAGTATCGCAGGGGGCAGGGCAGCCCCAGCATTTT
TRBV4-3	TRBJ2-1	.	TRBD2	CASSRLASGRENEQFF	TGCGCCAGCAGCCGATTAGCCAGCGGGAGGGAGAATGAGCAGTTCTTC
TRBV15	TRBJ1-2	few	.	CATSRVFKDRGNYTF	TGTGCCACCAGCAGAGTCTTCAAGGACAGAGGGAACTACACCTTC
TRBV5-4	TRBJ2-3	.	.	CASSPPGTESITDTQYF	TGTGCCAGCAGCCCGCCGGGGACTGAAAGTATCACAGATACGCAGTATTTT
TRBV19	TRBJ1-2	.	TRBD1	CASQARGLGGYTF	TGTGCCAGCCAGGCGAGGGGGCTGGGGGGCTACACCTTC
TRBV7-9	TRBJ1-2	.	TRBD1	CASSPPGGRGYTF	TGTGCCAGCAGCCCCCCAGGGGGGAGAGGCTACACCTTC
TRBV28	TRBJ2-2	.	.	CASSFTGPPGSPGELFF	TGTGCCAGCAGTTTTACGGGCCCTCCGGGGTCCCCCGGGGAGCTGTTTTTT
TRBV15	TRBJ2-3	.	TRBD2	CATSRPGLAGGPDTQYF	TGTGCCACCAGCAGACCCGGACTAGCGGGAGGGCCGGATACGCAGTATTTT
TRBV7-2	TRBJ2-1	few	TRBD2	CASRPLSGTTYNEQFF	TGTGCCAGCAGGCCGCTCTCCGGGACTACCTACAATGAGCAGTTCTTC
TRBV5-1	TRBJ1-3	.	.	CASSALGTSGNTIYF	TGCGCCAGCAGCGCTTTGGGGACTTCTGGAAACACCATATATTTT
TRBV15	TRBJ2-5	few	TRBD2	CATSRGGAGGGETQYF	TGTGCCACCAGCAGAGGGGGAGCGGGAGGAGGTGAGACCCAGTACTTC
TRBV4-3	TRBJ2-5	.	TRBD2	CASSQDQTSGQETQYF	TGCGCCAGCAGCCAAGATCAGACTAGCGGTCAAGAGACCCAGTACTTC
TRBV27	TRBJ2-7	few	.	CASRRLRFCPSYEQYF	TGTGCCAGCAGACGTCTGAGGTTTTGTCCCTCCTACGAGCAGTACTTC
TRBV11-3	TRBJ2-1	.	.	CASSLKKGGRDEQFF	TGTGCCAGCAGCTTAAAGAAAGGGGGTCGGGATGAGCAGTTCTTC
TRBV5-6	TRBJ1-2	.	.	CASSPPRVFDTGNYGYTF	TGTGCCAGCAGTCCGCCGAGGGTCTTCGACACAGGGAACTATGGCTACACCTTC
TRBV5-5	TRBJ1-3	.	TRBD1	CASSLHMGQGRFGNTIYF	TGTGCCAGCAGCTTGCACATGGGACAGGGGCGGTTTGGAAACACCATATATTTT
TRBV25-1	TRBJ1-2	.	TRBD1	CASSTTDRAYGYTF	TGTGCCAGCAGTACGACGGACAGGGCCTATGGCTACACCTTC